The present T cell receptor beta chain was sequenced within a study of T-cell reconstitution after alpha-beta-depleted transplantation in children. Study-level findings and limits: Alpha-beta T cells present about two months after transplant were reported to originate from several hundred expanded graft clones. Newly produced T cells mostly accounted for T-cell counts and diversity one year post-transplant.

Regarding this clonotype: Its antigen is not identified.

Trimming took 0 bases from V and 6 from J; bases not matched to a gene: 4. Germline V lookup: CDR1 LGHNA, CDR2 YNFKEQ. This CDR3 has 14 amino acids. Researchers prepared the TCRbeta library using unique molecular identifiers, the study reports. One entry per CDR3 protein, called by TCRdb with MiXCR from the PCR reads. The sample shows 98,000 or so distinct CDR3 sequences, less than 25% of them seen only once. The sequence was obtained from a boy between 2 and 10 years old with acute lymphoblastic leukemia, due to receive a stem cell transplant. The chain has TRBV4-2 and TRBJ2-7; 8 nucleotides agree with TRBD2. The sample was PBMCs, taken before TCRalphabeta/CD19-depleted stem cell transplant. The CDR3 loop reads CASSQDQREREQYF. The DNA of the CDR3 is TGTGCCAGCAGCCAAGACCAGCGGGAGCGCGAGCAGTACTTC.